The 20 T cell receptor beta chains below were found in one sample sequenced in a study of blood T cell repertoires in COVID-19. Only in-frame clones appear in the TCRdb table, and some are missing; sequencing was by immunoSEQ multiplex PCR. The sample shows about 190,000 clones, 80% to 90% of them seen only once. The sequencing input was peripheral blood. These receptors all stem from a man between 65 and 80 years old with active or convalescent COVID-19.

This clone was counted only a few times. The chain has TRBV7-6 and TRBJ2-2, with TRBD1 matching over 7 bases. Germline CDR1 reads SGHVS; CDR2 reads FNYEAQ. The CDR3 consists of 15 residues. Trimming cost V 5 bases and J 2 bases; bases outside gene matches: 5. In DNA form, the CDR3 reads TGTGCCAGCAGCCAAGACAGGGTAAACACCGGGGAGCTGTTTTTT. This codes for CASSQDRVNTGELFF. Looking up the rest from reference TRBV7-6 and TRBJ2-2 gives the full variable domain: GAGVSQSPRYKVTKRGQDVALRCDPISGHVSLYWYRQALGQGPEFLTYFNYEAQQDKSGLPNDRFSAERPEGSISTLTIQRTEQRDSAMYRCASSQDRVNTGELFFGEGSRLTVL.

This clone was seen once. The chain joins TRBV12-5 to TRBJ2-3; possibly TRBD1 for D (6 bases). Between the trimmed V and J ends, which lost 1 base and 2 bases, there was a span of 7 bases. The CDR3 length is 14 residues. From germline, CDR1 is LGHNT and CDR2 FRNRAP. CDR3 region: CASGLGQVTDTQYF. The CDR3 bases are TGTGCTAGTGGTTTGGGACAGGTCACAGATACGCAGTATTTT.

This chain connects TRBV4-3 to TRBJ1-5, with D maybe TRBD1 (5 bases). The CDR3 consists of 16 residues. CDR1 and CDR2 (germline): LGHNA, YSLEER. V gave up 0 bases and J gave up 4 bases, with 13 bases separating them. The CDR3 DNA reads TGCGCCAGCAGCCAAGATCTTGGCGGGGCAAATCAGCCCCAGCATTTT. Its translation is CASSQDLGGANQPQHF.

The chain couples TRBV6-5 to TRBJ1-6; a possible D gene is TRBD1 (5 bases). The CDR3 extends over 13 amino acids. The germline V gene encodes CDR1 MNHEY and CDR2 SVGAGI. The V gene lost 6 bases and the J gene lost 7 bases, with 10 bases spanning the gap. The CDR3 bases are TGTGCCAGCAGAGGGGCTAAGAATTCACCCCTCCACTTT. Translated, it gives CASRGAKNSPLHF.

The chain combines TRBV5-1 with TRBJ2-2, with 9 bases lining up with TRBD1. This CDR3 is built from 16 residues. The germline V gene has CDR1 SGHRS and CDR2 YFSETQ. V shed 4 bases, J shed 4 bases, and the junction held 8 bases outside the gene matches. CDR3: CASSRNRDRVTGELFF. In nucleotides, the CDR3 is TGCGCCAGCAGCAGAAACCGGGACAGGGTCACCGGGGAGCTGTTTTTT.

The chain carries TRBV7-2 and TRBJ2-3; TRBD2 might be the D (6 bases). Germline-derived CDR1 and CDR2 are SGHTA and FQGNSA. This CDR3 region has 14 residues. V gave up 4 bases and J gave up 7 bases, with 15 bases separating them. For the CDR3, the DNA is TGTGCCAGCAGCTCGTCGTCGGGGGTCCATACGCAGTATTTT. Encoded protein: CASSSSSGVHTQYF.

This chain links TRBV5-1 with TRBJ1-1; 9 bases line up with TRBD1. V lost 3 bases and J lost 2; bases outside the gene matches: 11. The V gene's germline CDR1 is SGHRS and CDR2 YFSETQ. The CDR3 has 17 residues. CDR3 sequence: CASSWRDRDGPNTEAFF. In DNA, the CDR3 is TGCGCCAGCAGCTGGAGGGACAGGGACGGACCAAACACTGAAGCTTTCTTT.

The genes are TRBV4-3 and TRBJ2-1; weak D call: TRBD1 (5 bases). The germline gives CDR1 LGHNA, CDR2 YSLEER. There are 13 residues in the CDR3. V gave up 3 bases and J gave up 11 bases, with 14 bases separating them. CDR3 amino acids: CASSQMDTLKQFF. The DNA for the CDR3 is TGCGCCAGCAGCCAGATGGACACCCTGAAGCAGTTCTTC.

The rearrangement joins TRBV4-1 to TRBJ2-3; TRBD1 aligns across 7 bases. The germline V gene has CDR1 MGHRA and CDR2 YSYEKL. After removal of 0 bases from V and 3 bases from J, the junction contained 6 bases not matched to a gene. The CDR3 consists of 16 residues. This CDR3 is CASSQDPPGGTDTQYF. The CDR3 DNA follows: TGCGCCAGCAGCCAAGATCCTCCAGGGGGAACAGATACGCAGTATTTT.

The chain couples TRBV28 to TRBJ1-4; TRBD1 agrees at 10 bases. CDR3 length: 18 amino acids. Germline-derived CDR1 and CDR2 are MDHEN and SYDVKM. Trimming removed 1 base from V and 3 bases from J; junction bases left unmatched: 8. CDR3 residues: CASSLFPGQGRANEKLFF. The DNA for the CDR3 is TGTGCCAGCAGTTTATTCCCGGGACAGGGGAGGGCTAATGAAAAACTGTTTTTT.

This chain links TRBV25-1 with TRBJ2-7, with D unclear. The germline V gene encodes CDR1 MGHDK and CDR2 SYGVNS. V was shortened by 2 bases and J by 2 bases, with 10 bases between the two germline ends. This CDR3 has 14 residues. The CDR3 protein is CASSEAAVTYEQYF. In nucleotides, the CDR3 is TGTGCCAGCAGTGAAGCGGCTGTCACCTACGAGCAGTACTTC.

The chain recombines TRBV2 with TRBJ1-3; D remains ambiguous. This CDR3 spans 15 amino acids. V was shortened by 0 bases and J by 8 bases, with 14 bases between the two germline ends. Looked up from germline, CDR1 is SNHLY and CDR2 is FYNNEI. CDR3 residues: CASSEAGSPSDTIYF. The CDR3 nucleotides read TGTGCCAGCAGTGAAGCCGGGTCCCCATCCGACACCATATATTTT.

The rearrangement uses TRBV12-3 or TRBV12-4 and TRBJ2-7, with 7 bases identical to TRBD2. The CDR3 consists of 12 residues. The V gene end was trimmed by 8 bases and the J gene end by 7 bases; junction bases not matched to a gene: 8. CDR3 loop: CASGAGLREQYF. DNA of the CDR3: TGTGCCAGCGGAGCGGGGCTGCGGGAGCAGTACTTC.

This sequence joins TRBV27 and TRBJ2-7; D is possibly TRBD2 (5 bases). Germline V CDR1 and CDR2: MNHEY, SMNVEV (reference sequence). The V end lost 7 bases, the J end lost 0 bases, and 13 bases lay between the germline ends. The CDR3 covers 14 residues. CDR3 coding DNA: TGTGCCAGCACACGCGGGCAAGGCTCCTACGAGCAGTACTTC. Translated, it gives CASTRGQGSYEQYF.

This chain uses TRBV29-1 with TRBJ2-1; 8 bases fit TRBD2. Per the germline V gene, CDR1 is SQVTM and CDR2 is ANQGSEA. The CDR3 is 14 residues long. V lost 8 bases to trimming and J lost 7 bases; unmatched junction nucleotides: 13. The DNA for the CDR3 is TGCAGCCCCAAGTTGGCGGGAGGCCAAAATGAGCAGTTCTTC. Protein sequence: CSPKLAGGQNEQFF.

The chain combines TRBV2 with TRBJ1-5; D may be TRBD1 (6 bases). This CDR3 spans 16 amino acids. Germline values: CDR1 SNHLY, CDR2 FYNNEI. Trimming left V 4 bases short and J 2 bases short, with 15 bases between. CDR3 coding DNA: TGTGCCAGCAGTGTCGGCCCGGACAGAGGCAATCAGCCCCAGCATTTT. The encoded protein is CASSVGPDRGNQPQHF. The full variable domain, completed using reference TRBV2 and TRBJ1-5, is EPEVTQTPSHQVTQMGQEVILRCVPISNHLYFYWYRQILGQKVEFLVSFYNNEISEKSEIFDDQFSVERPDGSNFTLKIRSTKLEDSAMYFCASSVGPDRGNQPQHFGDGTRLSIL.

The chain links TRBV11-2 to TRBJ1-6; perhaps TRBD1 as D (6 bases). The germline V and J ends were trimmed by 2 bases and 10 bases, with 15 bases remaining between them. The CDR3 has 15 residues. Per the germline V gene, CDR1 is SGHAT and CDR2 is FQNNGV. The CDR3 spells CASSLSVQGSSPLHF. The CDR3 nucleotides are TGTGCCAGCAGCTTATCGGTTCAGGGGAGCTCACCCCTCCACTTT. The whole variable domain, filled in from reference TRBV11-2 and TRBJ1-6, reads EAGVAQSPRYKIIEKRQSVAFWCNPISGHATLYWYQQILGQGPKLLIQFQNNGVVDDSQLPKDRFSAERLKGVDSTLKIQPAKLEDSAVYLCASSLSVQGSSPLHFGNGTRLTVT.

This clone was recorded once. This chain joins TRBV29-1 and TRBJ2-1, with TRBD2 as a possible D gene (6 bases). The CDR3 length is 14 residues. With 1 base removed from V and 9 bases from J, the gap between germline ends came to 16 bases. Germline CDR1 is SQVTM and CDR2 is ANQGSEA. Written as DNA, the CDR3 is TGCAGCGTTGAAGGGTACAGGACTAAGGGTGAGCAGTTCTTC. This gives the protein CSVEGYRTKGEQFF.

The J gene is TRBJ2-5, the V gene TRBV7-8, with D tentatively TRBD2 (7 bases). In germline, CDR1 is SGHVS, CDR2 FQNEAQ. The CDR3 covers 16 residues. Deletions cut 5 bases from V and 9 bases from J, with 25 bases between. CDR3 nucleotide sequence: TGTGCCAGCAGCCCGAGAGGGGGGGCCTCTTATGAGCCCCAGTACTTC. Protein sequence: CASSPRGGASYEPQYF. The entire variable domain, with the rest obtained from reference TRBV7-8 and TRBJ2-5, is as follows: GAGVSQSPRYKVAKRGQDVALRCDPISGHVSLFWYQQALGQGPEFLTYFQNEAQLDKSGLPSDRFFAERPEGSVSTLKIQRTQQEDSAVYLCASSPRGGASYEPQYFGPGTRLLVL.

Concerning this clone itself: Other DNA sequences within the sample encode an identical CDR3. V gene TRBV28 combines with J gene TRBJ1-5; D not certain. Between the trimmed V and J ends, which lost 5 bases and 5 bases, there was a span of 4 bases. There are 11 residues in the CDR3. Germline lookup yields CDR1 MDHEN and CDR2 SYDVKM. The CDR3: CASSPDQPQHF. The CDR3, as DNA: TGTGCCAGCAGTCCTGATCAGCCCCAGCATTTT.